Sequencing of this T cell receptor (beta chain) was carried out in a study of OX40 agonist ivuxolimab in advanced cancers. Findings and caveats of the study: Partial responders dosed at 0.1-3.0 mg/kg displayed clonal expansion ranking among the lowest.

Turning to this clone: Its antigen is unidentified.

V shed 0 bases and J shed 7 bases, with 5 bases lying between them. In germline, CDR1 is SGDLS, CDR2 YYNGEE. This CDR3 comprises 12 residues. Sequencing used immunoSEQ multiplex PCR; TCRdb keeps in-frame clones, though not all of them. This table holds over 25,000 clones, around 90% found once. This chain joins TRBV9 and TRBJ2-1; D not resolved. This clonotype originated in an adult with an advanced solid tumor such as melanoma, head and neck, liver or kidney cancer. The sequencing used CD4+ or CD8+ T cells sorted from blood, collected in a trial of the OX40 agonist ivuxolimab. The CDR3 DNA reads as TGTGCCAGCAGCGTAGGTCAGAATGAGCAGTTCTTC. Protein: CASSVGQNEQFF.